Given below is one T cell receptor beta chain in context. There is no known antigen for this receptor. No much larger clone exists at a distance of one base, and base qualities are not known. The junction shows trimming of 1 base on V and 2 bases on J, and the gene matches do not reach 4 bases of it. The germline V gene encodes CDR1 LNHNV and CDR2 YYDKDF (reference sequence). Measured from the cysteine to the phenylalanine, the CDR3 is 16 residues long. Of the read, only the CDR3 DNA is kept; its 48 bases are in frame from base 1. RNA was extracted with the RNeasy kit and about 0.5 to 1 ug was reverse transcribed using random hexamers. The immunoSEQ multiplex PCR assay, covering 54 Vbeta and 13 Jbeta segments, was used to amplify TCR beta CDR3 regions. Bias from PCR amplification was corrected by using a synthetic template baseline for primer optimization and for computational correction. As for the original processing: Reads were annotated to V, D and J genes per IMGT and analyzed with immunoSEQ Analyzer, keeping only productive sequences. Clonality was calculated as one minus the Shannon entropy normalized by log2 of the number of productive unique sequences. For each patient and control, public and private clones were evaluated among the 100 most prevalent clones. Clones were defined as Susac-specific when absent from the healthy and MS cohorts, from 1052 published viral clones and from other ImmuneACCESS disease sequences. Clones were called with MiXCR by TCRdb after fastp trimmed the public reads at Q25, and only in-frame beta chains were retained. All rows with the same CDR3 protein become a single entry with the most common DNA and genes. For this entry, the V and J calls and clone size follow TCRdb and not the study's own pipeline. The sample profile shows 100,000 to 150,000 distinct CDR3 sequences; around 94% of them were found once. The leading ten clones occupy around 0.2% of the sample.

This entry belongs to a study of CD8 T cells in Susac syndrome (dated by TCRdb to the late 2010s). For the study in its entirety: Of the Susac syndrome patients who were sequenced, 5 or 6 had clinically active disease and roughly 8 were in clinical remission. At blood withdrawal, Susac syndrome patients were therapy-naive, treated with corticosteroids (with IVIg additionally given to some), or treated with IVIg alone. Repertoire sequencing was used to test whether CD8+ T cell activation and differentiation in Susac syndrome was antigen driven. The study compared CD8+ T cell repertoire clonality among 11 to 12 healthy donors, approximately 14 Susac syndrome patients and approximately 16 multiple sclerosis patients.

The full study reports these points: Fewer than 20 Susac-specific public clones were identified in the total CD8+ repertoire, and roughly five Susac-specific public clones were identified in the CD8+ TEMRA repertoire. The study acknowledged that relatively few individuals were included in the TCR sequencing and HLA analysis. CD8+ repertoires in Susac syndrome showed clonal expansion, which was highest in CD8+ TEMRA cells and was greater in clinically active patients than in remitting patients.

High-throughput TCR beta sequencing profiled peripheral blood CD8+ and CD4+ T cells from healthy donors, Susac syndrome patients and multiple sclerosis patients. Susac syndrome patients met recently defined diagnostic criteria for definite or probable disease. Bulk CD8+ and CD4+ T cells were purified by magnetic negative isolation, whereas CD8+ TEMRA cells were enriched by FACS. Blood was drawn into EDTA tubes, processed within 24 hours, and PBMCs were isolated by density gradient centrifugation. PBMCs destined for TCR sequencing were cryopreserved in liquid nitrogen and later thawed in a 37 °C water bath. Purity of sorted or isolated CD4+, CD8+ and CD8+ TEMRA cells was at least 90%.

The chain employs TRBV15 and TRBJ1-3; 8 nucleotides in the junction match TRBD1. The TCR originated in a human donor with Susac syndrome. Sequencing used CD8+ T cells from PBMCs. At the DNA level, the sequence is TGTGCCACCAGCAGAGGGACAGGGTTGGCTGGAAACACCATATATTTT. It is translated as CATSRGTGLAGNTIYF.